These 17 T cell receptor beta chains were all obtained from the same sample, sequenced in a study of CXCR3-negative and CXCR3-positive naive CD8 T cells. All TRB cDNA libraries came from 5' RACE performed with UMI labels. TCRdb reprocessed the 5' RACE reads and stores each CDR3 protein as one record, lacking DNA. The ten top clones account for about a quarter, within a sample of about 57,000 distinct CDR3 sequences. The specimen was memory CD8+ T cells from blood. Receptor source: a human donor in good health. Some clones in this sample may be carry-over from other donors' samples.

V usage is TRBV12-3 or TRBV12-4 and J usage is TRBJ2-1. The CDR3 runs to 13 residues. The CDR3 spells CASSQDTYNEQFF.

The chain is built from TRBV7-9 and TRBJ2-1; lacking DNA, the TRBD2 call made by TCRdb goes unchecked. There are 14 residues in the CDR3. Germline-derived CDR1 and CDR2 are SEHNR and FQNEAQ (reference sequence). The CDR3 here is CASSFPLPPNEQFF.

The chain is built from TRBV29-1 and TRBJ2-7. The germline CDR1 and CDR2 sequences are SQVTM and ANQGSEA. This CDR3 comprises 12 residues. The chain's CDR3 is CSATTGIYEQYF.

V usage is TRBV4-1 and J usage is TRBJ2-2. The CDR3 is made up of 14 amino acids. CDR1 MGHRA and CDR2 YSYEKL come from the germline V gene. CDR3 residues: CASSPTSNTGELFF.

The V call is TRBV29-1, the J call TRBJ2-1. The CDR3 extends over 11 amino acids. Per germline, CDR1 SQVTM and CDR2 ANQGSEA. The CDR3 sequence is CSVEDQNEQFF.

The chain uses TRBV7-2 and TRBJ1-1. The CDR3 sequence is 13 residues long. Germline CDR1 and CDR2: SGHTA and FQGNSA. The CDR3 here is CASSLGSGWAAFF.

The chain carries TRBV7-2 and TRBJ1-4; absent DNA, TCRdb's TRBD1 call cannot be checked. The CDR3 sequence is 17 residues long. CDR1 is SGHTA, CDR2 FQGNSA, per germline. The CDR3 is CASSLSPGKATNEKLFF.

This clonotype is medium-sized by frequency. This rearrangement joins TRBV10-3 to TRBJ2-1. Germline V gives CDR1 ENHRY, CDR2 SYGVKD. The CDR3 is made up of 14 amino acids. The CDR3 sequence: CAISAESDYNEQFF.

The chain carries TRBV2 and TRBJ2-3; with no DNA, the TCRdb D assignment of TRBD1 cannot be verified. Germline V gene lookup returns CDR1 SNHLY and CDR2 FYNNEI. The CDR3 has 16 amino acids. This chain's CDR3 is CASIPGQGLATDTQYF.

The chain joins TRBV4-2 to TRBJ2-1; TCRdb's D call of TRBD1 is untestable without DNA. CDR1 and CDR2 from the germline V gene are LGHNA and YNFKEQ. This CDR3 has 13 residues. The CDR3 reads CASSPTGDNEQFF.

This sequence joins TRBV19 and TRBJ2-1; as DNA is missing, the TRBD1 call by TCRdb cannot be tested. Germline V gene lookup returns CDR1 LNHDA and CDR2 SQIVND (reference sequence). The CDR3 contains 15 residues. The CDR3: CASSMGQGNWNEQFF.

The chain couples TRBV7-2 to TRBJ1-1; absent DNA, TCRdb's TRBD1 call cannot be checked. CDR1 SGHTA and CDR2 FQGNSA come from the germline V gene. This CDR3 has 13 residues. The CDR3 loop reads CASSLVQGAESFF. The complete variable domain, with remaining parts taken from reference TRBV7-2 and TRBJ1-1, reads GAGVSQSPSNKVTEKGKDVELRCDPISGHTALYWYRQSLGQGLEFLIYFQGNSAPDKSGLPSDRFSAERTGGSVSTLTIQRTQQEDSAVYLCASSLVQGAESFFGQGTRLTVV.

The genes are TRBV25-1 and TRBJ2-5; TCRdb returns TRBD2, unconfirmable since there is no DNA. The CDR3 covers 17 residues. The germline gives CDR1 MGHDK, CDR2 SYGVNS. CDR3 in amino acids: CASSESSSGVDGETQYF.

The V call is TRBV4-1, the J call TRBJ2-5; the D call of TRBD2 rests on TCRdb alone, since no DNA is present to check it. The CDR3 sequence is 16 residues long. Germline V gives CDR1 MGHRA, CDR2 YSYEKL. CDR3 amino acids: CASSQGGALAQETQYF.

The chain has TRBV6-2 or TRBV6-3 and TRBJ2-7; TCRdb lists TRBD1, though no DNA is available to test this call. Germline V gene data show CDR1 as MNHEY and CDR2 as SVGEGT. The CDR3 loop spans 14 amino acids. CDR3 amino acids: CASRPGTNLREEYF.

The V gene is TRBV7-9, the J gene TRBJ1-4. This CDR3 region has 13 residues. Per the germline V gene, CDR1 is SEHNR and CDR2 is FQNEAQ (reference sequence). The CDR3: CASSLAGIEKLFF.

This chain links TRBV2 with TRBJ1-4; absent DNA, TCRdb's TRBD1 call cannot be checked. This CDR3 has 18 residues. Germline V CDR1 and CDR2: SNHLY, FYNNEI. CDR3 in amino acids: CASSETPTGAFTNEKLFF.